This T cell receptor beta chain was documented in a study of blood T cell repertoires in COVID-19 (dated by TCRdb to the early 2020s). With regard to the full study: Samples covering the acute and convalescent phases of COVID-19 were provided by collaborators in the United States, Italy and Spain. The material from the prospective study consisted of cDNA or gDNA derived from T cells, B-cell-depleted T cells, or PBMCs. Deeply sampled blood TCRbeta repertoires from subjects exposed to, actively infected with, or recovered from COVID-19 were included in the dataset. The repertoires were released in a freely available public database meant as a resource for research on the immune response to SARS-CoV-2. Samples were obtained from the ongoing ImmuneRACE study (first 160 participants) and from roughly 1,300 subjects provided by 6 global collaborators. Nearly every sample came with metadata listing a de-identified subject ID, COVID-19 status, age in years and sex. Where available, HLA class I and class II types were obtained from metadata supplied by the sample provider rather than from assay-based typing.

Whole blood was collected in K2EDTA tubes by collaborating institutions according to the institutions' own protocols. For TCRbeta analysis, collaborators shipped samples as frozen whole blood, isolated PBMCs, or DNA extracted from either of those sample types. V drops 4 bases and J drops 3 bases, leaving 7 bases in between. Measured from the cysteine to the phenylalanine, the CDR3 is 13 residues long. This entry keeps only the CDR3 DNA: 39 bases, framed from base 1. Based on the germline V gene, the CDR1 and CDR2 sequences are SGDLS and YYNGEE. In the case of this clone: The target of this receptor is not known. Per-nucleotide qualities are absent, and no much larger clonotype sits a single base away.

The immunoSEQ Assay, a bias-controlled multiplex PCR, was used to amplify TCRbeta CDR3 regions from genomic DNA. As for the original processing: Within the assay, amplification of reference gene primers was used to estimate how many nucleated cells each sample contained. To quantify the absolute abundance of each unique TCRbeta CDR3 rearrangement, sequence reads were collapsed and filtered. For each sample, productive Simpson clonality was calculated as the square root of Simpson's diversity index across productive rearrangements. The table comes from immuneACCESS by way of TCRdb, which keeps in-frame sequences with V and J called. Part of the clones is missing from these tables; in studies checked, under half for an unresolved V gene and the rest for unknown reasons. Clone size and the V and J calls come from that table; the DNA yielded D and trimming. For this sample the table gives about 150,000 clones, of which roughly 89% were detected only once. The ten most abundant clones make up 0.5% to 0.6% of the sample.

The paper's findings and limits, for the study overall: The quantity of clinical and demographic metadata differed by source and by participant and was supplied without curation.

The clonotype originates from a man aged 45-65 years with acute or convalescent COVID-19. The V gene is TRBV9 and the J gene is TRBJ1-4; TRBD1 is a possible D gene, resting on 5 matching bases. The sequenced sample was peripheral blood. Here is the DNA: TGTGCCAGCAGCATGGGGCCTAATGAAAAACTGTTTTTT. Translation gives CASSMGPNEKLFF.